Shown below are 29 T cell receptor beta chains from a single sample sequenced in a study of blood T cell repertoires in COVID-19. Assay used: immunoSEQ multiplex PCR; TCRdb lists only in-frame clones, some missing. The table includes almost 200,000 clones, roughly 80% detected once. The sequencing input was peripheral blood. Receptor source: a woman aged 40-49 years with COVID-19, enrolled during active disease.

The V call is TRBV5-4, the J call TRBJ2-2; tentative D call: TRBD2 (7 bases). The CDR3 contains 15 residues. Germline V gene data show CDR1 as SGHNT and CDR2 as YYREEE (reference sequence). V gave up 9 bases and J gave up 7 bases, with 22 bases separating them. CDR3 sequence: CATPSTGGSNGELFF. CDR3 DNA sequence: TGTGCCACCCCTTCCACGGGGGGCTCGAACGGGGAGCTGTTTTTT.

The chain employs TRBV11-2 and TRBJ1-1; TRBD1 agrees at 7 bases. The CDR3 extends over 12 amino acids. Germline V CDR1 and CDR2: SGHAT, FQNNGV. J lost 10 bases, V lost 4 bases, and 6 bases had no gene match. The CDR3 nucleotides read TGTGCCAGCAGCTCTGTTGAGGGGGCAGCTTTCTTT. This sequence encodes CASSSVEGAAFF.

This chain joins TRBV5-4 and TRBJ1-5; TRBD1 matches 11 bases. Germline loops: CDR1 SGHNT, CDR2 YYREEE (reference sequence). The CDR3 is made up of 16 amino acids. J gave up 6 bases and V 0 bases, and 5 bases lay outside the gene matches. The CDR3 is CASSLGGQGAVQPQHF. Here the CDR3 DNA reads TGTGCCAGCAGCTTGGGAGGACAGGGGGCGGTTCAGCCCCAGCATTTT.

This chain joins TRBV25-1 and TRBJ2-4; D remains unclear. Germline assignment: CDR1 MGHDK and CDR2 SYGVNS. The CDR3 spans 14 residues. V dropped 4 bases and J dropped 6 bases, with 13 bases sitting between them. CDR3 DNA sequence: TGTGCCAGCAGTGCCGAACAGACCCCAAACATTCAGTACTTC. Its protein is CASSAEQTPNIQYF. Supplemented by reference TRBV25-1 and TRBJ2-4, the full variable domain reads EADIYQTPRYLVIGTGKKITLECSQTMGHDKMYWYQQDPGMELHLIHYSYGVNSTEKGDLSSESTVSRIRTEHFPLTLESARPSHTSQYLCASSAEQTPNIQYFGAGTRLSVL.

This clone has just one count. The genes are TRBV6-2 or TRBV6-3 and TRBJ2-5, with D possibly TRBD1 on 5 matching bases. Trimming shortened V by 2 bases and J by 5 bases, and 12 bases separated the two germline ends. The germline CDR1 and CDR2 sequences are MNHEY and SVGEGT. The CDR3 runs to 14 residues. CDR3 coding DNA: TGTGCCAGCAGTTACCCCGACAGAAGGGAGACCCAGTACTTC. Residues: CASSYPDRRETQYF.

This clone was counted a few times. This chain links TRBV7-2 with TRBJ2-7; 10 nucleotides line up with TRBD2. The germline V gene has CDR1 SGHTA and CDR2 FQGNSA. The CDR3 runs to 16 residues. J was trimmed by 7 bases and V by 5 bases; bases with no gene match: 14. Here the CDR3 DNA reads TGTGCCAGCAGCCCGCGCCTAGCGGGGGTTCAGGGGGAGCAGTACTTC. Translating it yields CASSPRLAGVQGEQYF.

This chain uses TRBV6-5 with TRBJ2-7, with TRBD2 matching 13 bases. Trimming took 7 bases from V and 2 from J; bases not matched to a gene: 5. CDR1 is MNHEY, CDR2 SVGAGI, per germline. The CDR3 loop spans 15 amino acids. The CDR3 region is CASTGLAGAAYEQYF. The CDR3 nucleotides read TGTGCCAGCACCGGACTAGCGGGAGCCGCCTACGAGCAGTACTTC.

The J gene is TRBJ1-4, the V gene TRBV7-9, with TRBD1 matching over 8 bases. Trimming removed 3 bases from V and 6 bases from J; junction bases left unmatched: 3. Germline CDR1 reads SEHNR; CDR2 reads FQNEAQ (reference sequence). The CDR3 has 14 residues. The chain's CDR3 is CASSLTGVYEKLFF. Here the CDR3 DNA reads TGTGCCAGCAGCTTGACAGGGGTTTATGAAAAACTGTTTTTT.

This chain connects TRBV2 to TRBJ2-7; possible D gene TRBD2, 7 bases. The germline gives CDR1 SNHLY, CDR2 FYNNEI. V lost 2 bases and J 5 bases, leaving 16 bases between the germline ends. The CDR3 contains 15 residues. Here the CDR3 reads CASSEWGGRSHEQYF. CDR3 sequence (DNA): TGTGCCAGCAGTGAATGGGGGGGCCGCTCTCACGAGCAGTACTTC.

The chain couples TRBV9 to TRBJ2-1, with 9 nucleotides matching TRBD2. The V gene's germline CDR1 is SGDLS and CDR2 YYNGEE. V gave up 4 bases and J gave up 3 bases; unmatched junction bases: 5. There are 15 residues in the CDR3. CDR3 DNA: TGTGCCAGCAGCCAACTAGCGGGCCGCTACAATGAGCAGTTCTTC. Protein product: CASSQLAGRYNEQFF.

The chain has TRBV30 and TRBJ1-5, with TRBD1 identical over 10 bases. The V gene end was trimmed by 5 bases and the J gene end by 2 bases; junction bases not matched to a gene: 0. Germline V lookup: CDR1 GTSNPN, CDR2 SVGIG (reference sequence). There are 13 residues in the CDR3. This chain's CDR3 is CAWGQGGNQPQHF. Written as DNA, the CDR3 is TGTGCCTGGGGACAGGGGGGCAATCAGCCCCAGCATTTT.

J is TRBJ1-4 and V is TRBV4-2, with 9 nucleotides matching TRBD1. The CDR3 has 15 residues. V shed 2 bases and J 6 bases; nucleotides not matched to a gene: 4. The V gene's germline CDR1 is LGHNA and CDR2 YNFKEQ. This CDR3 is CASSQRTGVYEKLFF. CDR3 bases: TGTGCCAGCAGCCAAAGGACAGGGGTTTATGAAAAACTGTTTTTT.

The chain is built from TRBV30 and TRBJ2-5; 8 bases line up with TRBD1. This CDR3 is built from 17 residues. Germline CDR1 is GTSNPN and CDR2 is SVGIG (reference sequence). V lost 0 bases to trimming and J lost 4 bases; unmatched junction nucleotides: 13. The CDR3 DNA sequence: TGTGCCTGGAGTGTAACGATCCAGGGGGCTCGATTAGAGACCCAGTACTTC. Protein sequence: CAWSVTIQGARLETQYF.

The V gene is TRBV5-4, the J gene TRBJ1-6; 7 bases are a match to TRBD1. CDR1 and CDR2 (germline): SGHNT, YYREEE (reference sequence). V shed 4 bases, J shed 6 bases, and the junction held 10 bases outside the gene matches. CDR3 length: 16 amino acids. This CDR3 reads CASSPEPRQGNSPLHF. CDR3 coding DNA: TGTGCCAGCAGCCCAGAACCTAGACAGGGTAATTCACCCCTCCACTTT.

The chain is built from TRBV12-3 or TRBV12-4 and TRBJ2-1; D gene ambiguous. This CDR3 is built from 13 residues. V dropped 0 bases and J dropped 7 bases, with 7 bases sitting between them. CDR3 in amino acids: CASSLAWSNEQFF. For the CDR3, the DNA is TGTGCCAGCAGTTTAGCGTGGAGTAATGAGCAGTTCTTC.

The rearrangement links TRBV6-4 to TRBJ2-3, with D tentatively TRBD2 (6 bases). CDR1 MRHNA and CDR2 SNTAGT come from the germline V gene. There are 13 residues in the CDR3. The V end was cut by 4 bases, the J end by 6 bases, with 11 bases between. The CDR3 nucleotides read TGTGCCAGCAGTGCCTCTAGCGCCGATACGCAGTATTTT. This sequence encodes CASSASSADTQYF.

This chain connects TRBV7-9 to TRBJ1-6; D call uncertain. Germline V gives CDR1 SEHNR, CDR2 FQNEAQ (reference sequence). This CDR3 has 16 amino acids. Trimming removed 4 bases at V and 4 bases at J, with 14 bases between. The DNA of the CDR3 is TGTGCCAGCAGCTCTCCCGGGAGCATGTATAATTCACCCCTCCACTTT. Protein sequence: CASSSPGSMYNSPLHF.

This clone was found many times. This chain uses TRBV2 with TRBJ1-1; D call uncertain. V was shortened by 6 bases and J by 4 bases, with 15 bases between the two germline ends. Per the germline V gene, CDR1 is SNHLY and CDR2 is FYNNEI. This CDR3 contains 14 residues. CDR3 nucleotides: TGTGCCAGCAGGAGCCGCCAGGTGCCCACTGAAGCTTTCTTT. It is translated as CASRSRQVPTEAFF. Using reference TRBV2 and TRBJ1-1 for the parts outside the CDR3, the full variable domain is EPEVTQTPSHQVTQMGQEVILRCVPISNHLYFYWYRQILGQKVEFLVSFYNNEISEKSEIFDDQFSVERPDGSNFTLKIRSTKLEDSAMYFCASRSRQVPTEAFFGQGTRLTVV.

This clone was counted ten times or more. The V gene is TRBV6-1, the J gene TRBJ1-1; no definite D call. Germline V gene lookup returns CDR1 MNHNS and CDR2 SASEGT. Trimming removed 1 base from V and 5 bases from J, with 11 bases in between. CDR3 length: 14 residues. Here the CDR3 reads CASSEVGRGTEAFF. In DNA form, the CDR3 reads TGTGCCAGCAGTGAAGTCGGCCGAGGGACTGAAGCTTTCTTT.

J is TRBJ1-1 and V is TRBV2, with no clear D. The length of the CDR3 is 11 residues. Trimming took 9 bases from V and 5 from J, leaving 10 bases between them. The germline V gene has CDR1 SNHLY and CDR2 FYNNEI. CDR3 DNA sequence: TGTGCCAGTGAGCGGTTGACTGAAGCTTTCTTT. It translates to CASERLTEAFF.

The J gene is TRBJ2-2, the V gene TRBV18; 10 bases agree with TRBD2. The CDR3 is made up of 16 amino acids. Looked up from germline, CDR1 is KGHSH and CDR2 is LQKENI. V lost 3 bases to trimming and J lost 1 base; unmatched junction nucleotides: 2. The CDR3: CASSPWTSGNTGELFF. The CDR3 DNA is TGTGCCAGCTCACCTTGGACTAGCGGGAACACCGGGGAGCTGTTTTTT.

The chain joins TRBV6-5 to TRBJ1-3; TRBD1 aligns across 10 bases. This CDR3 is 16 amino acids long. V dropped 2 bases and J dropped 4; count of bases not matched to a gene: 5. From germline, CDR1 is MNHEY and CDR2 SVGAGI. This CDR3 reads CASSYTRTGGGNTIYF. CDR3 DNA sequence: TGTGCCAGCAGTTACACCAGGACAGGGGGAGGAAACACCATATATTTT.

The chain links TRBV6-5 to TRBJ1-5; TRBD1 matches at 9 bases. Germline loops: CDR1 MNHEY, CDR2 SVGAGI. The CDR3 runs 14 residues. V dropped 5 bases and J dropped 8; count of bases not matched to a gene: 7. This CDR3 reads CASSTRTGVEPQHF. The DNA for the CDR3 is TGTGCCAGCAGTACGAGGACAGGGGTTGAGCCCCAGCATTTT.

The V and J genes are TRBV29-1 and TRBJ2-7, with TRBD1 identical over 11 bases. Germline V gene lookup returns CDR1 SQVTM and CDR2 ANQGSEA. The CDR3 covers 14 residues. V lost 3 bases, J lost 3 bases, and 4 bases stayed unmatched. The CDR3 region has the DNA TGCAGCGTTGAGTCGGGACAGGGGGTCTACGAGCAGTACTTC. It yields the protein CSVESGQGVYEQYF.

V usage is TRBV7-2 and J usage is TRBJ1-1; 8 positions match TRBD1. The CDR3 runs 16 residues. V shed 3 bases and J 3 bases; nucleotides not matched to a gene: 9. Germline V gene data show CDR1 as SGHTA and CDR2 as FQGNSA. The CDR3 DNA reads as TGTGCCAGCAGCTTCATAATACAGGGGGGTGACACTGAAGCTTTCTTT. This codes for CASSFIIQGGDTEAFF. The variable domain in full, with the rest retrieved from reference TRBV7-2 and TRBJ1-1, is GAGVSQSPSNKVTEKGKDVELRCDPISGHTALYWYRQSLGQGLEFLIYFQGNSAPDKSGLPSDRFSAERTGGSVSTLTIQRTQQEDSAVYLCASSFIIQGGDTEAFFGQGTRLTVV.

This chain links TRBV6-1 with TRBJ2-5, with a tentative D call TRBD2 (6 bases). The CDR3 loop spans 16 amino acids. Germline V CDR1 and CDR2: MNHNS, SASEGT. Trimming removed 6 bases at V and 5 bases at J, with 22 bases between. The CDR3 coding sequence is TGTGCCAGCAGAGAACACGGACGGGGGATATGGGAGACCCAGTACTTC. As protein: CASREHGRGIWETQYF.

Only a few counts were recorded for this clone. The gene calls are TRBV5-8 and TRBJ2-3; 12 nucleotides match TRBD2. CDR1 and CDR2 (germline): SGHTS, YDEGEE. The length of the CDR3 is 15 residues. V was clipped by 3 bases and J by 5 bases; unmatched bases: 4. Here the CDR3 DNA reads TGTGCCAGCAGCTCCGCTAGCGGGAGGGGAGATACGCAGTATTTT. This sequence encodes CASSSASGRGDTQYF.

To note about this clone: Other DNA variants within this sample encode the same CDR3. V is TRBV7-2 and J is TRBJ1-5, with TRBD1 as a possible D gene (6 bases). Trimming pared 5 bases from V and 6 bases from J, leaving 8 bases between. CDR3 length: 12 residues. Germline V CDR1 and CDR2: SGHTA, FQGNSA. CDR3 in amino acids: CASSIQGQPQHF. CDR3 nucleotides: TGTGCCAGCAGCATACAGGGTCAGCCCCAGCATTTT.

V is TRBV30 and J is TRBJ1-2, with a possible D match to TRBD1 (6 bases). Looked up from germline, CDR1 is GTSNPN and CDR2 is SVGIG (reference sequence). The V end lost 0 bases, the J end lost 5 bases, and 10 bases lay between the germline ends. The CDR3 spans 13 residues. The CDR3 region has the DNA TGTGCCTGGAGTGTGTGGCAGGGGTATGGCTACACCTTC. This gives the protein CAWSVWQGYGYTF.